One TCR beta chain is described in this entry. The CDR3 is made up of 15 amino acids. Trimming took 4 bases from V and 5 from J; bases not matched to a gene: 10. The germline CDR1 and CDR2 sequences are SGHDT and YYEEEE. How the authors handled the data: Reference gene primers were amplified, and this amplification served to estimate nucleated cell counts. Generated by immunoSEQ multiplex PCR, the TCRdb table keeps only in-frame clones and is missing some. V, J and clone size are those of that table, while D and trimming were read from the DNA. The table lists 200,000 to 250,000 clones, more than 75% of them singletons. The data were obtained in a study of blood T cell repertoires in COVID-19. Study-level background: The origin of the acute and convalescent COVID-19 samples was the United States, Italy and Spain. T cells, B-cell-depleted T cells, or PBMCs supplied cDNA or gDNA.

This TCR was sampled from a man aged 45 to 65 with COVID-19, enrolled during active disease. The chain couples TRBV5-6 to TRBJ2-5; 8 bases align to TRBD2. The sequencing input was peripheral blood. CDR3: CASSLGTRGDETQYF. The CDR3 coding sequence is TGTGCCAGCAGCCTAGGGACTAGAGGGGACGAGACCCAGTACTTC.